Reported below is one T cell receptor (beta chain). Repertoires were generated with immunoSEQ multiplex PCR, while TCRdb's copy carries only in-frame clones and drops some. The sample has roughly 90,000 clones, about 92% seen once. The data originate from a study of blood T cell repertoires in COVID-19. The CDR3 sequence is 15 residues long. Trimming cost V 5 bases and J 7 bases, with 17 bases left between them. Germline assignment: CDR1 SGHAT and CDR2 FQNNGV. The material sequenced was peripheral blood. This chain uses TRBV11-2 with TRBJ2-2, with D perhaps TRBD1 (6 bases). This receptor was identified in a man aged 45-60 years with acute or convalescent COVID-19. The CDR3 region has the DNA TGTGCCAGCAGCGATCAAACAGGGTCGCTCGGGGAGCTGTTTTTT. Translating it yields CASSDQTGSLGELFF.